This T cell receptor (beta chain) stems from a study of blood T cell repertoires in COVID-19. The CDR3 consists of 15 residues. V gave up 5 bases and J gave up 7 bases; unmatched junction bases: 11. Germline V gene lookup returns CDR1 LNHDA and CDR2 SQIVND (reference sequence). Generated by immunoSEQ multiplex PCR, the TCRdb table keeps only in-frame clones and is missing some. The data contain tens of thousands of clones, over 70% of them singletons. This receptor was obtained from a woman older than 75 with acute or convalescent COVID-19. V usage is TRBV19 and J usage is TRBJ1-5; TRBD1 matches at 7 bases. The sequenced sample was peripheral blood. This CDR3 reads CASSGEQGSWQPQHF. CDR3 in DNA: TGTGCCAGTAGTGGGGAACAGGGGTCTTGGCAGCCCCAGCATTTT.